These 12 T cell receptor beta chains came from one sample sequenced in a study of cytomegalovirus exposure and HLA in healthy donors. In the PCR, 60 Vbeta and 13 Jbeta primers were used. Sequencing was performed with immunoSEQ multiplex PCR; in TCRdb, only in-frame clones are kept and a portion is missing. The table has 200,000 to 250,000 clones, 80% to 90% seen once; the top ten hold 2.5% to 3%. Sequencing used PBMCs. The receptors stem from a man younger than 45 in good health and CMV-seronegative.

The rearrangement uses TRBV28 and TRBJ2-4, with D maybe TRBD2 (6 bases). Trimming removed 4 bases at V and 0 bases at J, with 16 bases between. The germline V gene encodes CDR1 MDHEN and CDR2 SYDVKM. There are 17 residues in the CDR3. CDR3 nucleotides: TGTGCCAGCAGTTCCGGGGGATGGGGTCTAGCCAAAAACATTCAGTACTTC. Translation: CASSSGGWGLAKNIQYF.

The chain has TRBV7-9 and TRBJ2-7, with 7 positions matching TRBD2. Per the germline V gene, CDR1 is SEHNR and CDR2 is FQNEAQ (reference sequence). The CDR3 has 14 residues. V was clipped by 5 bases and J by 6 bases; unmatched bases: 10. The CDR3 here is CASSVTSASPEQYF. As DNA, the CDR3 is TGTGCCAGCAGCGTCACTAGCGCGTCCCCCGAGCAGTACTTC.

V gene TRBV18 combines with J gene TRBJ1-5; perhaps TRBD1 as D (5 bases). Germline V lookup: CDR1 KGHSH, CDR2 LQKENI. Between the trimmed V and J ends, which lost 4 bases and 3 bases, there was a span of 7 bases. The CDR3 extends over 13 amino acids. The CDR3 loop is CASSRGDNQPQHF. The CDR3 DNA follows: TGTGCCAGCTCACGGGGGGACAATCAGCCCCAGCATTTT.

The genes are TRBV10-1 and TRBJ2-3; 8 bases agree with TRBD2. This CDR3 region has 17 residues. The germline gives CDR1 WNHNN, CDR2 SYGVQD (reference sequence). V lost 4 bases, J lost 0 bases, and 9 bases stayed unmatched. CDR3 protein: CASSVTSGLSSTDTQYF. For the CDR3, the DNA is TGCGCCAGCAGTGTTACTAGCGGACTATCTAGCACAGATACGCAGTATTTT.

V is TRBV6-9 and J is TRBJ2-3; no reliable D call. V was trimmed by 4 bases and J by 1 base, leaving 9 bases between them. The CDR3 sequence is 14 residues long. Germline-derived CDR1 and CDR2 are MNHGY and SVAAGI. In DNA form, the CDR3 reads TGTGCCAGCAGTTTTCGCTCGGGCACAGATACGCAGTATTTT. Its translation: CASSFRSGTDTQYF.

The chain combines TRBV9 with TRBJ1-2; D possibly corresponds to TRBD1 (6 bases). This CDR3 has 15 residues. CDR1 SGDLS and CDR2 YYNGEE come from the germline V gene. Trimming removed 3 bases from V and 3 bases from J, with 15 bases in between. CDR3: CASSERDTNYYGYTF. Written as DNA, the CDR3 is TGTGCCAGCAGCGAAAGGGACACGAACTACTATGGCTACACCTTC.

The chain recombines TRBV2 with TRBJ1-1, with D unclear. Germline V gene lookup returns CDR1 SNHLY and CDR2 FYNNEI. Deletions cut 3 bases from V and 8 bases from J, with 10 bases between. This CDR3 is built from 12 residues. CDR3 in amino acids: CASSEGLREAFF. The CDR3 region has the DNA TGTGCCAGCAGTGAGGGCCTCAGAGAAGCTTTCTTT.

This rearrangement joins TRBV2 to TRBJ2-7; tentatively, D is TRBD2 (6 bases). CDR1 and CDR2 from the germline V gene are SNHLY and FYNNEI. CDR3 length: 16 residues. Trimming left V 2 bases short and J 1 base short, with 15 bases between. CDR3 protein: CASSEFRGLPSYEQYF. The CDR3 bases are TGTGCCAGCAGTGAATTTAGGGGACTCCCGTCCTACGAGCAGTACTTC. Looking up the rest from reference TRBV2 and TRBJ2-7 gives the full variable domain: EPEVTQTPSHQVTQMGQEVILRCVPISNHLYFYWYRQILGQKVEFLVSFYNNEISEKSEIFDDQFSVERPDGSNFTLKIRSTKLEDSAMYFCASSEFRGLPSYEQYFGPGTRLTVT.

The genes are TRBV11-3 and TRBJ2-7, with a possible D match to TRBD1 (6 bases). Trimming stripped 3 bases from V and 4 bases from J, with 16 bases between. The CDR3 extends over 15 amino acids. The germline CDR1 and CDR2 sequences are SGHNT and YENEEA. The CDR3 DNA is TGTGCCAGCAGCTTGGGACAAGGGAGTTATTACGAGCAGTACTTC. Its translation: CASSLGQGSYYEQYF.

The gene calls are TRBV29-1 and TRBJ2-7, with TRBD1 identical over 7 bases. CDR3 length: 11 residues. Germline CDR1 is SQVTM and CDR2 is ANQGSEA. The trim removed 7 bases at V and 2 bases at J, leaving 2 bases unmatched. CDR3 loop: CSGDRTYEQYF. In nucleotides, the CDR3 is TGCAGCGGGGACAGAACCTACGAGCAGTACTTC.

This clone was seen once. The CDR3 nucleotides read TGTGCCAGCAGCTTAGTAGCGGGGGCCCAAGAGACCCAGTACTTC. Translation gives CASSLVAGAQETQYF. The gene calls are TRBV7-9 and TRBJ2-5; 9 bases align to TRBD2. V lost 1 base to trimming and J lost 1 base; unmatched junction nucleotides: 1. Germline-derived CDR1 and CDR2 are SEHNR and FQNEAQ (reference sequence). There are 15 residues in the CDR3.

The rearrangement uses TRBV5-1 and TRBJ1-2; 7 bases map to TRBD1. The CDR3 sequence is 13 residues long. Germline CDR1 and CDR2: SGHRS and YFSETQ. J was trimmed by 6 bases and V by 0 bases; bases with no gene match: 2. The CDR3 region is CASSLVGTDGYTF. The DNA for the CDR3 is TGCGCCAGCAGCTTGGTAGGGACAGATGGCTACACCTTC.